This passage covers 29 T cell receptor beta chains from one sample sequenced in a study of CD8+CD57+ T cells in acquired aplastic anemia. Genomic DNA constituted the template upon which TCR beta VDJ and CDR3 profiling was performed. Using its own MiXCR run on the reads, TCRdb lists one record per CDR3 protein. The repertoire has about 180,000 distinct CDR3 sequences, 63% of them found once; the top ten carry about 44%. It was patients with CD8+CD57+ cell expansion by flow cytometry who were chosen for sequencing. Sample: sorted CD4+, CD8+, or CD8+CD57+ T cells (not recorded which) from PBMCs. All receptors come from a human donor with aplastic anemia.

The V and J genes are TRBV19 and TRBJ2-5; TRBD1 is a possible D gene (6 bases). This CDR3 is 13 amino acids long. V lost 5 bases to trimming and J lost 7 bases, with 14 bases between them. CDR1 and CDR2 (germline): LNHDA, SQIVND (reference sequence). This CDR3 is CASSPGQSRTQYF. CDR3 DNA sequence: TGTGCCAGTAGTCCCGGACAGTCACGGACCCAGTACTTC.

This chain connects TRBV7-3 to TRBJ2-1, with D perhaps matching TRBD2 (6 bases). The J call may not be correct, given that the DNA end is closer to TRBJ2-2. From germline, CDR1 is SGHTA and CDR2 FQGTGA. The CDR3 spans 19 residues. Here the CDR3 reads CASSLFGPGAGQNTGELFF. The CDR3 nucleotides read TGTGCCAGCAGCTTATTTGGACCTGGGGCGGGGCAGAACACCGGGGAGCTGTTTTTT.

This clonotype occurred once. This chain links TRBV7-2 with TRBJ2-3; 8 nucleotides line up with TRBD2. The CDR3 has 13 amino acids. CDR1 SGHTA and CDR2 FQGNSA come from the germline V gene. After removal of 1 base from V and 11 bases from J, the junction contained 5 bases not matched to a gene. CDR3 DNA sequence: TGTGCCAGCAGCTTAGGAGGACTAGCTAAGCAGTATTTT. Amino acid sequence: CASSLGGLAKQYF.

J is TRBJ1-1 and V is TRBV10-1, with D uncertain. The V end lost 6 bases, the J end lost 3 bases, and 17 bases lay between the germline ends. The CDR3 is made up of 15 amino acids. In germline, CDR1 is WNHNN, CDR2 SYGVQD (reference sequence). The CDR3 sequence: CASSLRRGRDTEAFF. CDR3 DNA: TGCGCCAGCAGCCTCAGGAGAGGTCGAGACACTGAAGCTTTCTTT.

In its sample, this clonotype was seen many times. The chain uses TRBV5-5 and TRBJ2-3; D is undetermined. Germline CDR1 reads SGHKS; CDR2 reads YYEKEE (reference sequence). CDR3 size: 15 residues. V was shortened by 1 base and J by 0 bases, with 9 bases between the two germline ends. CDR3 DNA: TGTGCCAGCAGCTTGATCGACACTAGCACAGATACGCAGTATTTT. It codes for CASSLIDTSTDTQYF. Supplemented by reference TRBV5-5 and TRBJ2-3, the full variable domain reads DAGVTQSPTHLIKTRGQQVTLRCSPISGHKSVSWYQQVLGQGPQFIFQYYEKEERGRGNFPDRFSARQFPNYSSELNVNALLLGDSALYLCASSLIDTSTDTQYFGPGTRLTVL.

Comments on this clonotype: The junction does not match germline at one end; this may be a read error. The V gene is TRBV24-1, the J gene TRBJ1-1; tentative D call: TRBD1 (5 bases). CDR3 size: 13 residues. CDR1 KGHDR and CDR2 SFDVKD come from the germline V gene. The CDR3 DNA is TGTGCCAGCAGTTCTAACAGGTCCACTGAAGCTTTCTTT. This encodes CASSSNRSTEAFF.

The rearrangement uses TRBV2 and TRBJ2-7; D not certain. In germline, CDR1 is SNHLY, CDR2 FYNNEI. V was clipped by 4 bases and J by 7 bases, with 5 bases between them. This CDR3 is 10 amino acids long. CDR3 loop: CASSVREQYF. DNA of the CDR3: TGTGCCAGCAGTGTGAGAGAGCAGTACTTC.

This chain uses TRBV19 with TRBJ1-6; D ambiguous. The CDR3 covers 16 residues. The germline gives CDR1 LNHDA, CDR2 SQIVND (reference sequence). Deletions cut 6 bases from V and 11 bases from J, with 23 bases between. The DNA of the CDR3 is TGTGCCAGTAGGTGGCAGGACTACGATTTGAATCCACCCCTCCACTTT. Protein product: CASRWQDYDLNPPLHF.

The chain joins TRBV6-6 to TRBJ1-6; 8 bases match TRBD1. Trimming cost V 4 bases and J 11 bases; bases outside gene matches: 10. This CDR3 comprises 15 residues. Per the germline V gene, CDR1 is MNHNY and CDR2 is SVGAGI (reference sequence). The CDR3 region has the DNA TGTGCCAGCAGTTCCTCCGGGACAGGCTATACACCCCTCCACTTT. Translation gives CASSSSGTGYTPLHF.

About this clonotype itself: Its ends do not fully match the called genes, so a read error is possible. The gene calls are TRBV2 and TRBJ2-5, with 9 bases matching TRBD1. CDR3 length: 15 residues. Germline loops: CDR1 SNHLY, CDR2 FYNNEI. The CDR3 reads CATSESGQGRETQYF. The DNA of the CDR3 is TGTGCCACCAGTGAATCGGGACAGGGCCGGGAGACCCAGTACTTC.

The gene calls are TRBV19 and TRBJ2-1; TRBD2 might be the D (5 bases). From germline, CDR1 is LNHDA and CDR2 SQIVND (reference sequence). The CDR3 runs 14 residues. Trimming shortened V by 6 bases and J by 8 bases, and 17 bases separated the two germline ends. In DNA, the CDR3 is TGTGCCAGTAGCAGTTATGGCGCGCGGGATGAGCAGTTCTTC. The encoded protein is CASSSYGARDEQFF.

This clonotype was observed many times. The J gene is TRBJ1-1, the V gene TRBV5-8, with D uncertain. CDR3 size: 13 residues. V was trimmed by 4 bases and J by 1 base, leaving 8 bases between them. Germline values: CDR1 SGHTS, CDR2 YDEGEE. The CDR3 sequence: CASSPWANTEAFF. For the CDR3, the DNA is TGTGCCAGCAGCCCGTGGGCGAACACTGAAGCTTTCTTT.

This chain joins TRBV12-3 or TRBV12-4 and TRBJ2-7; D gene unclear. This CDR3 has 14 amino acids. Deletions cut 4 bases from V and 2 bases from J, with 12 bases between. The CDR3 nucleotides are TGTGCCAGCAGTTGGACGCTGGGGACCTACGAGCAGTACTTC. Amino acids: CASSWTLGTYEQYF.

The chain couples TRBV4-2 to TRBJ2-7; D might be TRBD2 (5 bases). The CDR3 is made up of 15 amino acids. Germline CDR1 reads LGHNA; CDR2 reads YNFKEQ. The V and J ends lost 0 bases and 0 bases respectively, with 9 bases between them. In nucleotides, the CDR3 is TGTGCCAGCAGCCAAGAAGAGAGCGGCTCCTACGAGCAGTACTTC. The encoded protein is CASSQEESGSYEQYF.

The V gene is TRBV2, the J gene TRBJ1-1; D not certain. V was clipped by 4 bases and J by 0 bases, with 6 bases between them. Germline V lookup: CDR1 SNHLY, CDR2 FYNNEI. The CDR3 is made up of 13 amino acids. The CDR3 DNA sequence: TGTGCCAGCAGTGCGACCATGAACACTGAAGCTTTCTTT. It encodes CASSATMNTEAFF. Full variable domain (remainder filled in from reference TRBV2 and TRBJ1-1): EPEVTQTPSHQVTQMGQEVILRCVPISNHLYFYWYRQILGQKVEFLVSFYNNEISEKSEIFDDQFSVERPDGSNFTLKIRSTKLEDSAMYFCASSATMNTEAFFGQGTRLTVV.

On this clonotype itself: It is likely a read error, because the conserved phenylalanine at the end of the CDR3 is missing. CDR3 in amino acids: CASSEAVGGPYNEQFL. The CDR3 DNA reads TGTGCCAGCAGTGAAGCGGTGGGGGGCCCCTACAATGAGCAGTTCCTC. This chain links TRBV2 with TRBJ2-1; the D gene could be TRBD1 or TRBD2 (6 bases each). This CDR3 region has 16 residues. Between the trimmed V and J ends, which lost 0 bases and 2 bases, there was a span of 11 bases. Germline lookup yields CDR1 SNHLY and CDR2 FYNNEI.

V usage is TRBV7-9 and J usage is TRBJ2-5, with D possibly TRBD1 on 5 matching bases. V lost 5 bases, J lost 8 bases, and 9 bases lay in between. The CDR3 runs to 11 residues. The germline V gene encodes CDR1 SEHNR and CDR2 FQNEAQ (reference sequence). The CDR3 DNA reads as TGTGCCAGCAGCACCACAGGTACCCAGTACTTC. This translates into CASSTTGTQYF.

This clonotype has only a few counts. The chain links TRBV10-3 to TRBJ2-7; the D gene is possibly TRBD2 (6 bases). CDR3 length equals 14 residues. CDR1 and CDR2 from the germline V gene are ENHRY and SYGVKD. V lost 6 bases and J lost 5, with 17 bases in between. CDR3 DNA: TGTGCCATCAGAGGAGGGGCAGGGCTCCACGAGCAGTACTTC. It yields the protein CAIRGGAGLHEQYF.

This clonotype has at least ten counts. The chain is built from TRBV14 and TRBJ1-2, with 8 bases aligning to TRBD1. This CDR3 spans 13 amino acids. The J segment lost 10 bases and the V segment lost 1 base, leaving 5 bases of the junction unmatched. From germline, CDR1 is SGHDN and CDR2 FVKESK. CDR3 DNA: TGTGCCAGCAGCCAAGTTGCAGGGGGCGACTACACCTTC. Translation: CASSQVAGGDYTF.

To note about this clonotype: At one of its ends the junction is not consistent with the germline gene, which may arise from a read error. The V and J genes are TRBV7-3 and TRBJ1-2; 9 nucleotides align to TRBD1. Germline assignment: CDR1 SGHTA and CDR2 FQGTGA. The length of the CDR3 is 20 residues. Here the CDR3 reads CASSLTGTGSLNELSYGYTF. The CDR3 DNA is TGTGCCAGCAGCTTAACAGGGACAGGGTCTCTGAATGAGCTGAGCTATGGCTACACCTTT.

The rearrangement joins TRBV19 to TRBJ2-7; D remains unclear. V dropped 0 bases and J dropped 3 bases, with 6 bases sitting between them. Germline lookup yields CDR1 LNHDA and CDR2 SQIVND (reference sequence). This CDR3 is built from 13 residues. The CDR3 DNA sequence: TGTGCCAGTAGTATAGAGGATAACTACGAGCAGTACTTC. This encodes CASSIEDNYEQYF.

This clonotype appeared many times. The J gene is TRBJ1-5, the V gene TRBV6-1; 8 positions match TRBD1. With 0 bases clipped from V and 4 bases from J, the junction kept 5 bases outside the gene matches. The CDR3 is made up of 16 amino acids. The germline gives CDR1 MNHNS, CDR2 SASEGT. In nucleotides, the CDR3 is TGTGCCAGCAGTGAAGCGAACAGGGGGATTAATCAGCCCCAGCATTTT. This translates into CASSEANRGINQPQHF.

The V gene is TRBV7-2, the J gene TRBJ1-1, with D tentatively TRBD1 (5 bases). Trimming took off 5 bases at V and 4 bases at J, with 14 bases between the two ends. The length of the CDR3 is 14 residues. Germline V gene lookup returns CDR1 SGHTA and CDR2 FQGNSA. The CDR3 DNA reads TGTGCCAGCAGCCTACGGGGCGCGGGCACTGAAGCTTTCTTT. Translated: CASSLRGAGTEAFF.

Remarks on this clonotype: At one of its ends the junction is not consistent with the germline gene, which may arise from a read error. The J gene is TRBJ1-1, the V gene TRBV20-1; D not certain. Germline CDR1 reads DFQATT; CDR2 reads SNEGSKA (reference sequence). This CDR3 has 13 amino acids. For the CDR3, the DNA is TGCAGTGGGGCGGGGTTTCGACGCACTGTAGCTTTCTTT. It encodes CSGAGFRRTVAFF.

This clonotype was counted at least ten times. The J gene is TRBJ2-7, the V gene TRBV20-1, with unresolved D. Trimming took 2 bases from V and 0 from J, leaving 8 bases between them. This CDR3 is built from 13 residues. The germline V gene has CDR1 DFQATT and CDR2 SNEGSKA (reference sequence). The CDR3 here is CSARSLDSYEQYF. In DNA, the CDR3 is TGCAGTGCTAGATCGCTCGACTCCTACGAGCAGTACTTC.

The chain links TRBV24-1 to TRBJ2-2, with D tentatively TRBD2 (6 bases). Trimming took 7 bases from V and 1 from J, leaving 9 bases between them. This CDR3 has 14 amino acids. The germline V gene has CDR1 KGHDR and CDR2 SFDVKD. The CDR3 DNA follows: TGTGCCACCAGGGAGGGATTGAACACCGGGGAGCTGTTTTTT. This gives the protein CATREGLNTGELFF.

This clonotype was recorded once. This chain joins TRBV29-1 and TRBJ1-1; D not resolved. Trimming removed 4 bases at V and 1 base at J, with 10 bases between. The CDR3 sequence is 13 residues long. Germline V gene lookup returns CDR1 SQVTM and CDR2 ANQGSEA. CDR3 coding DNA: TGCAGCGTTGCGGGGTTCCCGAACACTGAAGCTTTCTTT. It encodes CSVAGFPNTEAFF.

This chain joins TRBV7-2 and TRBJ2-7; a weak D match, TRBD1 (5 bases). V lost 3 bases, J lost 4 bases, and 13 bases lay in between. This CDR3 is built from 14 residues. Germline loops: CDR1 SGHTA, CDR2 FQGNSA. CDR3 DNA sequence: TGTGCCAGCAGCTTTGGTCAGGGCCGATACGAGCAGTACTTC. Protein: CASSFGQGRYEQYF.

This clonotype was counted only a few times. The chain is built from TRBV19 and TRBJ2-5, with 7 positions matching TRBD2. CDR1 is LNHDA and CDR2 is SQIVND in the germline V gene (reference sequence). The CDR3 consists of 14 residues. Trimming removed 5 bases from V and 4 bases from J; junction bases left unmatched: 7. The CDR3 protein is CASSETGGLETQYF. In DNA, the CDR3 is TGTGCCAGTAGTGAGACGGGAGGCCTAGAGACCCAGTACTTC.